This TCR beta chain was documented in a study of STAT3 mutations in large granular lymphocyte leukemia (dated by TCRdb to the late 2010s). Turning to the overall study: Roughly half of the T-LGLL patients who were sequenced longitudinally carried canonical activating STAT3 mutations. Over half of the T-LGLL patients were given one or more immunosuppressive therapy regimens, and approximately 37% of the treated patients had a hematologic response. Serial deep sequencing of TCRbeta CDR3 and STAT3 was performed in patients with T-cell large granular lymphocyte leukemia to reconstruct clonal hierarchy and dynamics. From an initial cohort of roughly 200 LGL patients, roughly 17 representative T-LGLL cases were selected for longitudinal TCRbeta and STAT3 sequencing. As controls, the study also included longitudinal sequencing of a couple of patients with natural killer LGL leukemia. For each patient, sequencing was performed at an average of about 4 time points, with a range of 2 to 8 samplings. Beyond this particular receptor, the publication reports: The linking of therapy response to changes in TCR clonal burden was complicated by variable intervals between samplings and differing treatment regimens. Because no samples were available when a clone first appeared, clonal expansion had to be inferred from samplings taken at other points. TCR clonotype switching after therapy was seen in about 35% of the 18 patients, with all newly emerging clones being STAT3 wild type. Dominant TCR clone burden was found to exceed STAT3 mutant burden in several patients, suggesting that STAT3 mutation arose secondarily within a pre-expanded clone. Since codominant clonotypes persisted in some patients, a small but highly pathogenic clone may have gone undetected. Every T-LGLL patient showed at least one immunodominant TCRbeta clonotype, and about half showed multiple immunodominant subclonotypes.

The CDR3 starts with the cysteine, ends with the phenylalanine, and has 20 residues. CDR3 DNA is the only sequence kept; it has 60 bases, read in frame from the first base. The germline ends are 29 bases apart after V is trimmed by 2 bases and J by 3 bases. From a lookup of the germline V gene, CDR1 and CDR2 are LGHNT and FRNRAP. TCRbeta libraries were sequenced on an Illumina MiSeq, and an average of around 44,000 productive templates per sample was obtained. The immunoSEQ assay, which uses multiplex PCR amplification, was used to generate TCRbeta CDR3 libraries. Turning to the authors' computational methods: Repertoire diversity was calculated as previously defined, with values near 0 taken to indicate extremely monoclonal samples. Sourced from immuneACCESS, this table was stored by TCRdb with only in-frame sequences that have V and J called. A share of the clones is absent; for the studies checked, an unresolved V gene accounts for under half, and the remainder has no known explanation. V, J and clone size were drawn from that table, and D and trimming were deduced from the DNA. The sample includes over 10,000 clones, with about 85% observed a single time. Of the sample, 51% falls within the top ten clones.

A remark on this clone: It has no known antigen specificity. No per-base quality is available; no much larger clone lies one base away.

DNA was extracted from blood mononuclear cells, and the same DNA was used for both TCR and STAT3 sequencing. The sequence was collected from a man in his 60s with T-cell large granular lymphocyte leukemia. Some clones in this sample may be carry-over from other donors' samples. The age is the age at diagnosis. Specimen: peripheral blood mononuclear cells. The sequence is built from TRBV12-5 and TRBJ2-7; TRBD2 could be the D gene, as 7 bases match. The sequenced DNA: TGTGCTAGTGGTTTGACCCTGCTGGGACTAACAAAAGGGGGTATCTACGAGCAGTACTTC. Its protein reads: CASGLTLLGLTKGGIYEQYF.